The source of this TCR beta chain is a study of T cell repertoires in cytomegalovirus infection. Points from the study as a whole: In two of eight donors, the top clonotype was HLA-C-restricted CMV-specific.

TCRdb called the reads again in MiXCR, with one record for every CDR3 protein. The sample records some 99,000 distinct CDR3 sequences, 25% to 35% being singletons. This clonotype showed up just a few times. What it binds is unknown. This CDR3 is built from 13 residues. The V end was cut by 6 bases, the J end by 1 base, with 6 bases between. Germline lookup yields CDR1 MNHEY and CDR2 SVGAGI. Sequencing was performed on CD8+ T cells from cultured PBMCs, taken from culture after CMV antigen stimulation. This sequence was found in a human donor in good health (CMV status not recorded). Some clones in this sample may be carry-over from other donors' samples. This sequence joins TRBV6-5 and TRBJ2-2; D remains unclear. The CDR3 DNA reads as TGTGCCAGCAGGCCGGGGAACACCGGGGAGCTGTTTTTT. Translated: CASRPGNTGELFF.